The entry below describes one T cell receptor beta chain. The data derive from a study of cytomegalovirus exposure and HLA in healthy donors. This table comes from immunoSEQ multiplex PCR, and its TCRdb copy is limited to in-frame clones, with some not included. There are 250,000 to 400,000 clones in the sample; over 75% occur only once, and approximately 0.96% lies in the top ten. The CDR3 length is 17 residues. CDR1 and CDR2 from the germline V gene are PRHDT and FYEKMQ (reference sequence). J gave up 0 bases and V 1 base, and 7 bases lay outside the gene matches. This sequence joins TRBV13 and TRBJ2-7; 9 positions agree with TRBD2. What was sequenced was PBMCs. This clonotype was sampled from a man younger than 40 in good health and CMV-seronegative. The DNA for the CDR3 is TGTGCCAGCAGCTTAGTGGGTAGCGGGGGCCCCTCCTACGAGCAGTACTTC. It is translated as CASSLVGSGGPSYEQYF. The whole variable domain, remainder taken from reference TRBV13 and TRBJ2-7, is AAGVIQSPRHLIKEKRETATLKCYPIPRHDTVYWYQQGPGQDPQFLISFYEKMQSDKGSIPDRFSAQQFSDYHSELNMSSLELGDSALYFCASSLVGSGGPSYEQYFGPGTRLTVT.